The 14 T cell receptor beta chains reported below all come from one sample, sequenced in a study of T cell clones after liver transplantation. TCRdb keeps only in-frame clones here, not all; method: immunoSEQ multiplex PCR. The table lists roughly 100,000 clones, about 86% of them singletons. The sample in question was CD4+ T cells from blood, obtained about 50 months after liver transplant. The source is a human patient who received a liver transplant. These T cells may partly come from the graft donor.

The rearrangement joins TRBV7-2 to TRBJ2-3; no clear D gene. The CDR3 extends over 17 amino acids. Germline lookup yields CDR1 SGHTA and CDR2 FQGNSA. Trimming shortened V by 1 base and J by 3 bases, and 17 bases separated the two germline ends. This chain's CDR3 is CASSLVVATPRTDTQYF. The CDR3 DNA reads as TGTGCCAGCAGCTTAGTGGTCGCGACCCCCCGTACAGATACGCAGTATTTT.

The gene calls are TRBV2 and TRBJ1-3, with D uncertain. The CDR3 has 15 residues. The V end lost 4 bases, the J end lost 6 bases, and 16 bases lay between the germline ends. Germline V gene sequence: CDR1 SNHLY, CDR2 FYNNEI. The CDR3 is CASSVQLSRVNTIYF. CDR3 DNA: TGTGCCAGCAGTGTTCAGCTTTCGCGGGTAAACACCATATATTTT.

This chain uses TRBV19 with TRBJ1-2; 7 nucleotides align to TRBD1. Germline V lookup: CDR1 LNHDA, CDR2 SQIVND (reference sequence). After removal of 11 bases from V and 6 bases from J, the junction contained 9 bases not matched to a gene. The CDR3 sequence is 12 residues long. The DNA for the CDR3 is TGTGCCGTTGAGGGGGCCGGGGATGGCTACACCTTC. This codes for CAVEGAGDGYTF.

This rearrangement joins TRBV7-9 to TRBJ2-1; 13 bases fit TRBD2. This CDR3 comprises 17 residues. The ends lost 1 base at V and 4 bases at J; junction bases unmatched: 4. Germline-derived CDR1 and CDR2 are SEHNR and FQNEAQ (reference sequence). In DNA, the CDR3 is TGTGCCAGCAGCTTAGTAAGGACTAGCGGGAGTTACAATGAGCAGTTCTTC. Translated: CASSLVRTSGSYNEQFF.

This chain joins TRBV5-1 and TRBJ2-2; 9 bases fit TRBD2. The length of the CDR3 is 18 residues. The V gene's germline CDR1 is SGHRS and CDR2 YFSETQ. Trimming cost V 3 bases and J 4 bases; bases outside gene matches: 13. Written as DNA, the CDR3 is TGCGCCAGCAGCTGGGGCGTGATTAGCGGGAGTTCCACCGGGGAGCTGTTTTTT. Translated, it gives CASSWGVISGSSTGELFF.

This clone was seen a single time. This sequence joins TRBV7-2 and TRBJ1-5; 11 positions match TRBD1. V trimming: 6 bases; J trimming: 6 bases; junction bases outside the gene matches: 7. The CDR3 has 15 residues. Germline V lookup: CDR1 SGHTA, CDR2 FQGNSA. In DNA, the CDR3 is TGTGCCAGCAGTACCGGACAGGGGGCTGGTCAGCCCCAGCATTTT. Protein sequence: CASSTGQGAGQPQHF.

The chain combines TRBV6-6 with TRBJ2-7; TRBD1 matches at 7 bases. The germline CDR1 and CDR2 sequences are MNHNY and SVGAGI (reference sequence). The CDR3 loop spans 13 amino acids. Trimming cost V 8 bases and J 2 bases; bases outside gene matches: 6. CDR3 nucleotide sequence: TGTGCCAGCCGAGGGACAGATCCCTACGAGCAGTACTTC. It codes for CASRGTDPYEQYF.

The V and J genes are TRBV19 and TRBJ1-3; D ambiguous. Per germline, CDR1 LNHDA and CDR2 SQIVND (reference sequence). The CDR3 loop spans 15 amino acids. V was trimmed by 7 bases and J by 0 bases, leaving 13 bases between them. CDR3 DNA: TGTGCCAGTATCTTCGCAGGTCGCTCTGGAAACACCATATATTTT. It specifies CASIFAGRSGNTIYF. The variable domain in full, with the rest retrieved from reference TRBV19 and TRBJ1-3, is DGGITQSPKYLFRKEGQNVTLSCEQNLNHDAMYWYRQDPGQGLRLIYYSQIVNDFQKGDIAEGYSVSREKKESFPLTVTSAQKNPTAFYLCASIFAGRSGNTIYFGEGSWLTVV.

The chain combines TRBV7-2 with TRBJ1-6, with a weak D call TRBD1 (5 bases). V was cut by 5 bases and J by 0 bases, with 8 bases left in between. Germline assignment: CDR1 SGHTA and CDR2 FQGNSA. The CDR3 runs to 15 residues. The CDR3 is CASSPDSSYNSPLHF. In DNA, the CDR3 is TGTGCCAGCAGCCCCGACAGCTCCTATAATTCACCCCTCCACTTT.

The J gene is TRBJ2-3, the V gene TRBV7-2; 10 bases line up with TRBD2. Germline V CDR1 and CDR2: SGHTA, FQGNSA. The CDR3 has 16 residues. The trim removed 5 bases at V and 4 bases at J, leaving 9 bases unmatched. CDR3 amino acids: CASSGKSGGAPDTQYF. For the CDR3, the DNA is TGTGCCAGCAGCGGAAAAAGCGGGGGGGCCCCAGATACGCAGTATTTT.

J is TRBJ1-1 and V is TRBV9; D remains ambiguous. The CDR3 runs to 13 residues. V shed 0 bases and J shed 1 base, with 4 bases lying between them. Germline assignment: CDR1 SGDLS and CDR2 YYNGEE. The CDR3 DNA reads TGTGCCAGCAGCGTAGCGCCGAACACTGAAGCTTTCTTT. It translates to CASSVAPNTEAFF.

The DNA for the CDR3 is TGTGCCACCAGCGCAGGGCGGGGGGAATACTTC. It yields the protein CATSAGRGEYF. The chain couples TRBV15 to TRBJ2-4; 8 nucleotides agree with TRBD2. Unmatched junction bases numbered 7, after V lost 5 bases and J lost 16 bases. This CDR3 has 11 residues. Germline V gene sequence: CDR1 LNHNV, CDR2 YYDKDF (reference sequence).

This chain connects TRBV2 to TRBJ1-5, with 8 positions matching TRBD1. The germline V gene has CDR1 SNHLY and CDR2 FYNNEI. The CDR3 covers 15 residues. Germline trimming cut 6 bases from V and 1 base from J; bases unmatched to any gene: 5. The CDR3 DNA follows: TGTGCCAGCAGCACACAGGGGGGGAGCAATCAGCCCCAGCATTTT. It encodes CASSTQGGSNQPQHF.

V is TRBV30 and J is TRBJ1-4; D uncertain. CDR3 length: 13 amino acids. V lost 1 base, J lost 10 bases, and 13 bases lay in between. Germline loops: CDR1 GTSNPN, CDR2 SVGIG (reference sequence). CDR3 sequence reads: CAWSATSTGKLFF. The CDR3 coding sequence is TGTGCCTGGAGTGCAACGTCCACGGGAAAACTGTTTTTT.